This entry lists 6 T cell receptor beta chains sequenced from one sample in a study of beta chain features in type 1 diabetes. Expressed TCRB transcripts were sequenced, since all the RNA that had been isolated was reverse transcribed. The protocol was immunoSEQ multiplex PCR, while the TCRdb copy is restricted to in-frame clones and leaves out a portion. The sample contains 130,000 or so clones, 9% to 9.5% of which appear only once. The specimen was central memory CD4+ T cells from blood. The receptor source for this set is a man aged 18 to 30 in good health.

The chain carries TRBV29-1 and TRBJ2-1, with D maybe TRBD2 (6 bases). V was pared by 5 bases and J by 8 bases, with 13 bases between. Germline CDR1 and CDR2: SQVTM and ANQGSEA. This CDR3 contains 12 residues. The CDR3 DNA follows: TGCAGCGTTCGCGGGGTGGTCGATGAGCAGTTCTTC. Protein product: CSVRGVVDEQFF.

This clone occurred a few times. This chain joins TRBV5-6 and TRBJ2-1, with D hard to call. The germline V gene has CDR1 SGHDT and CDR2 YYEEEE. The V end was cut by 3 bases, the J end by 4 bases, with 5 bases between. There are 12 residues in the CDR3. The CDR3 is CASSSRYNEQFF. The CDR3 DNA sequence: TGTGCCAGCAGCTCTCGGTACAATGAGCAGTTCTTC.

This sequence joins TRBV10-3 and TRBJ2-4, with D possibly TRBD1 on 5 matching bases. Germline-derived CDR1 and CDR2 are ENHRY and SYGVKD. The V end was cut by 3 bases, the J end by 11 bases, with 11 bases between. The CDR3 length is 12 residues. CDR3 residues: CAISDSWGVQYF. As DNA, the CDR3 is TGTGCCATCAGTGATTCGTGGGGCGTTCAGTACTTC.

CDR3 amino acids: CASSLEEANEKLFF. The CDR3 DNA reads TGTGCCAGCAGCCTGGAGGAAGCTAATGAAAAACTGTTTTTT. The chain uses TRBV9 and TRBJ1-4; D uncertain. The germline gives CDR1 SGDLS, CDR2 YYNGEE. The CDR3 covers 14 residues. V lost 4 bases, J lost 3 bases, and 10 bases lay in between.

This clone was seen a few times. The CDR3 protein is CAWSTRQGATTDTQYF. The CDR3 coding sequence is TGTGCCTGGAGTACCCGACAGGGGGCTACCACAGATACGCAGTATTTT. The genes are TRBV30 and TRBJ2-3; 10 positions agree with TRBD1. V lost 2 bases, J lost 2 bases, and 7 bases stayed unmatched. CDR1 and CDR2 from the germline V gene are GTSNPN and SVGIG (reference sequence). There are 16 residues in the CDR3.

The CDR3 nucleotides are TGTGCCAGCTCACCACGCCAGGGGGGCCAAGAGACCCAGTACTTC. It encodes CASSPRQGGQETQYF. V usage is TRBV18 and J usage is TRBJ2-5; D perhaps matches TRBD1 (7 bases). The CDR3 consists of 15 residues. The V end was cut by 1 base, the J end by 1 base, with 10 bases between. Germline V gene lookup returns CDR1 KGHSH and CDR2 LQKENI.